Following are 25 T cell receptor beta chains from one sample sequenced in a study of T cell clones after liver transplantation. Assay used: immunoSEQ multiplex PCR; TCRdb lists only in-frame clones, some missing. The table lists roughly 100,000 clones, approximately 85% of them singletons, with about 0.89% in the top ten. The input for sequencing was CD4+ T cells from blood, taken before liver transplant. These receptors were collected from a human donor who received a liver transplant.

The chain joins TRBV9 to TRBJ1-1; D is ambiguous. The CDR3 consists of 16 residues. Germline loops: CDR1 SGDLS, CDR2 YYNGEE. V lost 4 bases, J lost 4 bases, and 20 bases lay in between. CDR3 protein: CASSPREGTWSTEAFF. CDR3 in DNA: TGTGCCAGCAGCCCACGGGAGGGTACCTGGAGCACTGAAGCTTTCTTT.

V is TRBV27 and J is TRBJ1-5; D unresolved. V lost 6 bases to trimming and J lost 2 bases, with 11 bases between them. This CDR3 contains 14 residues. Germline V CDR1 and CDR2: MNHEY, SMNVEV (reference sequence). CDR3 amino acids: CASRTRGGNQPQHF. The CDR3 DNA follows: TGTGCCAGCAGGACGCGGGGTGGCAATCAGCCCCAGCATTTT.

J is TRBJ1-1 and V is TRBV11-2; no firm D call. The germline V and J ends were trimmed by 7 bases and 5 bases, with 17 bases remaining between them. This CDR3 is 14 amino acids long. Per the germline V gene, CDR1 is SGHAT and CDR2 is FQNNGV. CDR3 loop: CASTPLAAMTEAFF. The CDR3 nucleotides read TGTGCCAGCACCCCTTTGGCGGCGATGACTGAAGCTTTCTTT.

This clone was recorded a few times. The chain couples TRBV27 to TRBJ2-1, with 12 bases lining up with TRBD2. J gave up 8 bases and V 5 bases, and 4 bases lay outside the gene matches. Germline loops: CDR1 MNHEY, CDR2 SMNVEV (reference sequence). The CDR3 sequence is 14 residues long. The CDR3 is CASSLGLAGHEQFF. The CDR3 nucleotides read TGTGCCAGCAGTCTCGGACTAGCGGGACATGAGCAGTTCTTC.

The genes are TRBV11-2 and TRBJ1-4; no firm D call. V was clipped by 4 bases and J by 11 bases, with 11 bases between them. This CDR3 comprises 12 residues. Germline V gene lookup returns CDR1 SGHAT and CDR2 FQNNGV. CDR3 DNA sequence: TGTGCCAGCAGCTCCTCGCCCGGGAAACTGTTTTTT. As protein: CASSSSPGKLFF.

The gene calls are TRBV18 and TRBJ2-7; the D gene is possibly TRBD1 (6 bases). This CDR3 region has 14 residues. V gave up 3 bases and J gave up 2 bases, with 11 bases separating them. The germline V gene encodes CDR1 KGHSH and CDR2 LQKENI. The CDR3 DNA reads TGTGCCAGCTCACCGGGGCAGGGGCCCTACGAGCAGTACTTC. Translated: CASSPGQGPYEQYF. The full variable domain, its missing parts supplied by reference TRBV18 and TRBJ2-7, is NAGVMQNPRHLVRRRGQEARLRCSPMKGHSHVYWYRQLPEEGLKFMVYLQKENIIDESGMPKERFSAEFPKEGPSILRIQQVVRGDSAAYFCASSPGQGPYEQYFGPGTRLTVT.

The V gene is TRBV5-6, the J gene TRBJ1-5; 10 bases are a match to TRBD1. The CDR3 has 17 residues. The ends lost 4 bases at V and 2 bases at J; junction bases unmatched: 9. The germline V gene has CDR1 SGHDT and CDR2 YYEEEE. The CDR3 region has the DNA TGTGCCAGCAGCCGTCGACAGGGGGCTATCGGCAATCAGCCCCAGCATTTT. Protein: CASSRRQGAIGNQPQHF.

This clone occurred a few times. The J gene is TRBJ2-1, the V gene TRBV25-1; the D is unclear. The CDR3 loop spans 17 amino acids. Germline V gene data show CDR1 as MGHDK and CDR2 as SYGVNS. The V gene lost 2 bases and the J gene lost 8 bases, with 22 bases spanning the gap. The CDR3 bases are TGTGCCAGCAGTGAAGCCGAGCATCACCCCCAGTTCGATGAGCAGTTCTTC. Protein sequence: CASSEAEHHPQFDEQFF.

This chain links TRBV2 with TRBJ2-1; the D is unclear. The CDR3 loop spans 16 amino acids. Germline CDR1 and CDR2: SNHLY and FYNNEI. V was trimmed by 6 bases and J by 1 base, leaving 16 bases between them. The CDR3 DNA is TGTGCCAGCAGAACCCAGCGCCAGCTGTCCTACAATGAGCAGTTCTTC. Translation gives CASRTQRQLSYNEQFF.

The J gene is TRBJ2-5, the V gene TRBV7-6; 12 bases map to TRBD2. V lost 2 bases, J lost 1 base, and 5 bases stayed unmatched. CDR1 is SGHVS, CDR2 FNYEAQ, per germline. The CDR3 consists of 17 residues. DNA of the CDR3: TGTGCCAGCAGCTTAAGACTAGCGGGAGACCTCCAAGAGACCCAGTACTTC. This translates into CASSLRLAGDLQETQYF.

Here the CDR3 reads CASSEGEKLFF. CDR3 bases: TGTGCCAGCAGTGAGGGGGAAAAACTGTTTTTT. This chain links TRBV25-1 with TRBJ1-4; D is unclear. V was clipped by 3 bases and J by 8 bases, with 4 bases between them. CDR1 is MGHDK, CDR2 SYGVNS, per germline. This CDR3 spans 11 amino acids.

This sequence joins TRBV4-3 and TRBJ1-5; D is uncertain. This CDR3 region has 14 residues. With 1 base removed from V and 4 bases from J, the gap between germline ends came to 8 bases. Germline V gene data show CDR1 as LGHNA and CDR2 as YSLEER. CDR3 loop: CASSQAGQNQPQHF. As DNA, the CDR3 is TGCGCCAGCAGCCAAGCGGGTCAAAATCAGCCCCAGCATTTT.

This clone was seen once. This chain uses TRBV5-1 with TRBJ2-2, with D tentatively TRBD1 (5 bases). Germline assignment: CDR1 SGHRS and CDR2 YFSETQ. Deletions cut 3 bases from V and 11 bases from J, with 8 bases between. The CDR3 is made up of 11 amino acids. The CDR3 DNA is TGCGCCAGCAGCTGGGGCCCCGAGCTGTTTTTT. Its translation: CASSWGPELFF. The full variable domain, its missing parts supplied by reference TRBV5-1 and TRBJ2-2, is KAGVTQTPRYLIKTRGQQVTLSCSPISGHRSVSWYQQTPGQGLQFLFEYFSETQRNKGNFPGRFSGRQFSNSRSEMNVSTLELGDSALYLCASSWGPELFFGEGSRLTVL.

This clone was detected a few times. V usage is TRBV2 and J usage is TRBJ1-5, with D perhaps matching TRBD1 (5 bases). In germline, CDR1 is SNHLY, CDR2 FYNNEI. CDR3 size: 14 residues. The V end was cut by 6 bases, the J end by 0 bases, with 9 bases between. The CDR3 loop reads CASRRQTSNQPQHF. Here the CDR3 DNA reads TGTGCCAGCAGAAGACAGACTAGCAATCAGCCCCAGCATTTT.

This chain links TRBV6-1 with TRBJ2-2; 10 bases are shared with TRBD2. Germline CDR1 is MNHNS and CDR2 is SASEGT. J lost 3 bases, V lost 6 bases, and 4 bases had no gene match. This CDR3 is built from 15 residues. CDR3 region: CASRAGGPDTGELFF. The CDR3 DNA sequence: TGTGCCAGCAGAGCGGGGGGGCCGGACACCGGGGAGCTGTTTTTT.

This chain links TRBV19 with TRBJ1-2; possibly TRBD1 for D (5 bases). The germline V and J ends were trimmed by 6 bases and 0 bases, with 8 bases remaining between them. Germline lookup yields CDR1 LNHDA and CDR2 SQIVND (reference sequence). This CDR3 spans 13 amino acids. The CDR3, as DNA: TGTGCCAGTAGCAGGGAAGCTAACTATGGCTACACCTTC. Its translation: CASSREANYGYTF.

This clone has a single count. V and J are TRBV11-1 and TRBJ2-5; the D is unclear. The V and J ends lost 5 bases and 4 bases respectively, with 14 bases between them. The CDR3 contains 14 residues. CDR1 is SGHAT, CDR2 FQDESV, per germline (reference sequence). The CDR3 here is CASSKVLTGETQYF. CDR3 in DNA: TGTGCCAGCAGCAAGGTCCTAACCGGAGAGACCCAGTACTTC.

The chain combines TRBV28 with TRBJ1-2; D remains unclear. CDR1 MDHEN and CDR2 SYDVKM come from the germline V gene. The CDR3 is 14 amino acids. The V end lost 7 bases, the J end lost 6 bases, and 18 bases lay between the germline ends. In nucleotides, the CDR3 is TGTGCCAGCATGGTTTCTGGAGTCCCAAATGGCTACACCTTC. Its protein is CASMVSGVPNGYTF.

This chain links TRBV7-2 with TRBJ1-5; no reliable D call. V was pared by 3 bases and J by 1 base, with 10 bases between. CDR1 and CDR2 from the germline V gene are SGHTA and FQGNSA. The CDR3 spans 15 residues. The CDR3 region is CASSLGYQSNQPQHF. Written as DNA, the CDR3 is TGTGCCAGCAGCTTGGGCTACCAGAGCAATCAGCCCCAGCATTTT.

This rearrangement joins TRBV29-1 to TRBJ1-1; D is possibly TRBD1 (5 bases). This CDR3 is built from 13 residues. Germline values: CDR1 SQVTM, CDR2 ANQGSEA. V lost 6 bases and J lost 5, with 16 bases in between. CDR3 in DNA: TGCAGCGTCGGGTGGGGGTCAGGTACTGAAGCTTTCTTT. Amino acid sequence: CSVGWGSGTEAFF. Based on the CDR3 plus reference TRBV29-1 and TRBJ1-1, the full variable domain is SAVISQKPSRDICQRGTSLTIQCQVDSQVTMMFWYRQQPGQSLTLIATANQGSEATYESGFVIDKFPISRPNLTFSTLTVSNMSPEDSSIYLCSVGWGSGTEAFFGQGTRLTVV.

The V call is TRBV2, the J call TRBJ1-2, with 7 bases fitting TRBD1. Trimming cost V 4 bases and J 6 bases; bases outside gene matches: 8. The CDR3 sequence is 14 residues long. The V gene's germline CDR1 is SNHLY and CDR2 FYNNEI. DNA for the CDR3: TGTGCCAGCAGTGTTCGGACAGGTGACAATGGCTACACCTTC. Protein sequence: CASSVRTGDNGYTF.

DNA of the CDR3: TGTGCCATCAGTGAGTCGCAAGCTAACTATGGCTACACCTTC. Translating gives CAISESQANYGYTF. The V call is TRBV10-3, the J call TRBJ1-2; D is unresolved. The V end was cut by 0 bases, the J end by 0 bases, with 5 bases between. The germline V gene encodes CDR1 ENHRY and CDR2 SYGVKD. The CDR3 spans 14 residues.

This rearrangement joins TRBV5-1 to TRBJ1-2; perhaps TRBD1 as D (6 bases). The CDR3 loop spans 14 amino acids. Per germline, CDR1 SGHRS and CDR2 YFSETQ. The V gene lost 0 bases and the J gene lost 7 bases, with 13 bases spanning the gap. The CDR3 coding sequence is TGCGCCAGCAGCTTGGTAGCAGGGGCTAGTGGCTACACCTTC. Residues: CASSLVAGASGYTF. Supplemented by reference TRBV5-1 and TRBJ1-2, the full variable domain reads KAGVTQTPRYLIKTRGQQVTLSCSPISGHRSVSWYQQTPGQGLQFLFEYFSETQRNKGNFPGRFSGRQFSNSRSEMNVSTLELGDSALYLCASSLVAGASGYTFGSGTRLTVV.

The V and J genes are TRBV6-7 and TRBJ2-1; 8 bases agree with TRBD2. TRBV6-7 counts as an open reading frame of uncertain function. Trimming cost V 5 bases and J 4 bases; bases outside gene matches: 7. The CDR3 length is 15 residues. The CDR3 sequence is CASSPTSGPYNEQFF. CDR3 sequence (DNA): TGTGCCAGCAGTCCTACTAGCGGACCTTACAATGAGCAGTTCTTC.

The rearrangement links TRBV5-4 to TRBJ2-1; D remains unclear. Deletions cut 2 bases from V and 10 bases from J, with 7 bases between. In germline, CDR1 is SGHNT, CDR2 YYREEE (reference sequence). This CDR3 region has 11 residues. The CDR3 sequence is CASSLRAEQFF. Here the CDR3 DNA reads TGTGCCAGCAGCTTACGGGCCGAGCAGTTCTTC.